This TCR beta chain was recorded in a study of PD-1 blockade in mismatch repair-deficient tumors. Study-wide background: All were previously treated, progressing patients with approximately 12 mismatch repair-deficient cancer types.

Concerning this clone: Its antigen is undetermined.

Whole-study findings and limits: Tumor-resident clones, often absent from pretreatment blood, expanded after pembrolizumab and then contracted.

V lost 0 bases, J lost 4 bases, and 12 bases lay in between. The CDR3 extends over 15 amino acids. The V gene's germline CDR1 is MGHRA and CDR2 YSYEKL. Every patient had mismatch repair deficiency by PCR or immunohistochemistry. The TCR-sequenced patients were a few responders to pembrolizumab. Clones were sequenced by immunoSEQ multiplex PCR, and TCRdb holds only the in-frame ones, with some missing. The table lists some 110,000 clones, about 80% of them singletons. This clonotype originated in an adult with mismatch repair-deficient cancer. Sequences were derived from peripheral blood, sampled 60 weeks after starting pembrolizumab. The chain has TRBV4-1 and TRBJ1-1; D is unresolved. CDR3 sequence (DNA): TGCGCCAGCAGCCAAGATCGGACGGTAGGCACTGAAGCTTTCTTT. Protein product: CASSQDRTVGTEAFF.